Listed here are 8 T cell receptor beta chains from one sample, sequenced in a study of blood T cell repertoires in COVID-19. Repertoires were generated with immunoSEQ multiplex PCR, while TCRdb's copy carries only in-frame clones and drops some. The sample lists about 98,000 clones, 75% to 90% occurring once. The sequenced sample consisted of peripheral blood. The receptors were gathered from a woman aged 45-65 years with COVID-19, enrolled during active disease.

The chain carries TRBV29-1 and TRBJ2-1; TRBD2 might be the D (5 bases). Trimming left V 6 bases short and J 3 bases short, with 9 bases between. The germline V gene has CDR1 SQVTM and CDR2 ANQGSEA. The CDR3 loop spans 12 amino acids. The CDR3 is CSVRAHYNEQFF. CDR3 DNA: TGCAGCGTGAGGGCTCACTACAATGAGCAGTTCTTC.

This clone was observed once. The chain recombines TRBV11-3 with TRBJ2-1; D may be TRBD2 (6 bases). The length of the CDR3 is 16 residues. Germline CDR1 is SGHNT and CDR2 is YENEEA. V was shortened by 7 bases and J by 6 bases, with 22 bases between the two germline ends. The CDR3 protein is CASNCSGTPFSNEQFF. In nucleotides, the CDR3 is TGTGCCAGCAACTGCTCCGGGACTCCATTCTCCAATGAGCAGTTCTTC.

This chain joins TRBV28 and TRBJ1-6; the match to TRBD1 covers 8 bases. The V gene's germline CDR1 is MDHEN and CDR2 SYDVKM. The CDR3 runs 15 residues. The V and J ends lost 4 bases and 8 bases, in that order; junction bases with no gene match: 7. The CDR3 DNA follows: TGTGCCAGCAGTTCTCCGGACAGGGTATATTCACCCCTCCACTTT. It codes for CASSSPDRVYSPLHF.

V is TRBV19 and J is TRBJ1-5; 11 nucleotides match TRBD1. Germline CDR1 LNHDA, CDR2 SQIVND (reference sequence). V lost 3 bases and J lost 6; bases outside the gene matches: 7. The CDR3 is 16 amino acids. In DNA, the CDR3 is TGTGCCAGTAGTATCTTTGGACAGGGGGCGGTTCAGCCCCAGCATTTT. Its translation is CASSIFGQGAVQPQHF.

The chain couples TRBV4-1 to TRBJ1-1; D call uncertain. This CDR3 is built from 16 residues. Germline V CDR1 and CDR2: MGHRA, YSYEKL. The V end lost 0 bases, the J end lost 0 bases, and 11 bases lay between the germline ends. As DNA, the CDR3 is TGCGCCAGCAGCCAAGACCCGCCAACATTGAACACTGAAGCTTTCTTT. Amino acids: CASSQDPPTLNTEAFF.

The chain combines TRBV19 with TRBJ1-4; weak D call: TRBD1 (6 bases). Trimming pared 4 bases from V and 4 bases from J, leaving 10 bases between. Looked up from germline, CDR1 is LNHDA and CDR2 is SQIVND (reference sequence). This CDR3 has 14 residues. CDR3 coding DNA: TGTGCCAGTAGTACGGACAGCCTTAATGAAAAACTGTTTTTT. Translation gives CASSTDSLNEKLFF. Variable domain in full (rest from reference TRBV19 and TRBJ1-4): DGGITQSPKYLFRKEGQNVTLSCEQNLNHDAMYWYRQDPGQGLRLIYYSQIVNDFQKGDIAEGYSVSREKKESFPLTVTSAQKNPTAFYLCASSTDSLNEKLFFGSGTQLSVL.

The chain links TRBV21-1 to TRBJ1-2; the D call of TRBD1 is as the table states it, not checked on the DNA. TRBV21-1 counts as a pseudogene. The CDR3 is 15 amino acids. This CDR3 reads CASSNDPRYNYGYTF. Written as DNA, the CDR3 is TGTGCCAGCAGCAATGACCCCAGGTATAACTATGGCTACACCTTC.

The chain is built from TRBV30 and TRBJ2-2; D possibly corresponds to TRBD2 (6 bases). The V gene lost 7 bases and the J gene lost 5 bases, with 17 bases spanning the gap. From germline, CDR1 is GTSNPN and CDR2 SVGIG (reference sequence). The CDR3 has 14 amino acids. The DNA for the CDR3 is TGTGCCTCCTCCTCGGGACTGTTGACCGGGGAGCTGTTTTTT. Translation: CASSSGLLTGELFF.